This T cell receptor beta chain was recorded in a study of graft-versus-host responses after intestinal transplantation. Broader study findings: Early after transplant, HvG declines were associated with peak levels of circulating GvH clones. Some GvH clones were seen earlier in gut or blood, suggesting intestinal origin.

Clones were read by immunoSEQ multiplex PCR, and TCRdb kept only the in-frame ones, dropping some. Of around 90,000 clones listed, about 94% are singletons. Germline V lookup: CDR1 GTSNPN, CDR2 SVGIG (reference sequence). The CDR3 runs to 15 residues. The V end was cut by 2 bases, the J end by 2 bases, with 15 bases between. Details on this clone: The target antigen is unknown.

This TCR derives from a human donor who was the organ donor for an intestinal transplant. This specimen consisted of unstimulated CD4+ T cells sorted from spleen or lymph node cells, obtained before transplant. The chain employs TRBV30 and TRBJ1-2; tentative D call: TRBD1 (5 bases). The CDR3 loop is CAWSLNSGRNYGYTF. As DNA, the CDR3 is TGTGCCTGGAGTCTCAACTCAGGGAGAAACTATGGCTACACCTTC.